This TCR beta chain originates from a study of blood T cell repertoires in COVID-19. Looking at the study overall: Sample material is recorded as cDNA or gDNA derived from T cells, B-cell-depleted T cells, or PBMCs.

Clones were read by immunoSEQ multiplex PCR, and TCRdb kept only the in-frame ones, dropping some. The sample yields over 45,000 clones, about 70% seen once. After removal of 4 bases from V and 7 bases from J, the junction contained 8 bases not matched to a gene. Per germline, CDR1 LGHDT and CDR2 YNNKEL (reference sequence). This CDR3 has 14 amino acids. In regard to this clone: Other DNA sequences of this sample code for an identical CDR3.

The source of this sequence is a woman in her fifties or sixties with active or convalescent COVID-19. The chain employs TRBV3-1 (or the pseudogene TRBV3-2) and TRBJ1-2; 8 bases agree with TRBD1. Specimen: peripheral blood. CDR3 amino acids: CASSPDRGQAGYTF. The CDR3 DNA follows: TGTGCCAGCAGCCCCGACAGGGGCCAGGCTGGCTACACCTTC.